These 17 T cell receptor beta chains originate from one sample sequenced in a study of shared clonotypes between healthy human individuals. The protocol was immunoSEQ multiplex PCR, while the TCRdb copy is restricted to in-frame clones and leaves out a portion. The table lists approximately 1.1 million clones, 70% to 80% of them singletons, with under 0.6% in the top ten. The specimen was memory CD4+ T cells from PBMCs. Subset noted: CD45RA-negative fraction. The receptors originated from a man between 18 and 35 years old in good health. Some clones in this sample may be carry-over from other donors' samples.

This clone was counted a single time. This rearrangement joins TRBV2 to TRBJ1-2; no clear D. Trimming shortened V by 3 bases and J by 4 bases, and 18 bases separated the two germline ends. Germline V gives CDR1 SNHLY, CDR2 FYNNEI. This CDR3 contains 16 residues. CDR3 residues: CASSDSASYASYGYTF. Here the CDR3 DNA reads TGTGCCAGCAGTGATTCTGCGTCGTACGCTAGCTATGGCTACACCTTC.

The chain employs TRBV6-1 and TRBJ2-1, with D perhaps matching TRBD2 (5 bases). The germline CDR1 and CDR2 sequences are MNHNS and SASEGT. This CDR3 has 14 amino acids. V gave up 6 bases and J gave up 0 bases, with 9 bases separating them. CDR3 amino acids: CASRRLSSYNEQFF. The CDR3 DNA follows: TGTGCCAGCAGGCGACTAAGCTCCTACAATGAGCAGTTCTTC.

This clone has a single count. J is TRBJ2-2 and V is TRBV7-2, with a possible D match to TRBD2 (5 bases). The CDR3 totals 17 residues. Germline lookup yields CDR1 SGHTA and CDR2 FQGNSA. V dropped 1 base and J dropped 0 bases, with 12 bases sitting between them. The DNA for the CDR3 is TGTGCCAGCAGCTTAGGCGTACCGGGGACGAACACCGGGGAGCTGTTTTTT. Protein: CASSLGVPGTNTGELFF.

The chain uses TRBV9 and TRBJ1-4; TRBD1 might be the D (6 bases). Germline V gene data show CDR1 as SGDLS and CDR2 as YYNGEE. This CDR3 has 16 amino acids. V was trimmed by 3 bases and J by 0 bases, leaving 12 bases between them. The CDR3 sequence is CASSAPQGSTNEKLFF. For the CDR3, the DNA is TGTGCCAGCAGCGCTCCACAGGGATCAACTAATGAAAAACTGTTTTTT.

The chain is built from TRBV28 and TRBJ2-3; D gene unclear. With 6 bases removed from V and 0 bases from J, the gap between germline ends came to 10 bases. This CDR3 has 14 amino acids. Germline V lookup: CDR1 MDHEN, CDR2 SYDVKM. In DNA form, the CDR3 reads TGTGCCAGCAGCCGAATCGGGAGCACAGATACGCAGTATTTT. Translating gives CASSRIGSTDTQYF.

The CDR3 protein is CASSQDTSFNEQFF. CDR3 DNA: TGTGCCAGCAGCCAAGATACTAGCTTCAATGAGCAGTTCTTC. The chain joins TRBV4-2 to TRBJ2-1; weak D call: TRBD2 (6 bases). V was cut by 0 bases and J by 6 bases, with 9 bases left in between. Germline lookup yields CDR1 LGHNA and CDR2 YNFKEQ. The CDR3 is made up of 14 amino acids.

This sequence joins TRBV6-6 and TRBJ1-5; D call uncertain. The CDR3 covers 16 residues. Germline V gives CDR1 MNHNY, CDR2 SVGAGI (reference sequence). The ends were cut back, 6 bases at V and 3 bases at J, with 18 bases in the middle. In DNA form, the CDR3 reads TGTGCCAGCAGGTTAGCACTTCCGGGGTACAATCAGCCCCAGCATTTT. This gives the protein CASRLALPGYNQPQHF.

The V and J genes are TRBV14 and TRBJ2-5, with D tentatively TRBD2 (6 bases). This CDR3 comprises 14 residues. V dropped 2 bases and J dropped 5 bases, with 12 bases sitting between them. CDR1 is SGHDN and CDR2 is FVKESK in the germline V gene. CDR3 residues: CASSQLGLAETQYF. CDR3 DNA sequence: TGTGCCAGCAGCCAACTGGGGCTAGCGGAGACCCAGTACTTC.

A single count supports this clone. The chain joins TRBV5-1 to TRBJ1-1; D remains unclear. Germline CDR1 and CDR2: SGHRS and YFSETQ. This CDR3 contains 13 residues. Trimming cost V 0 bases and J 4 bases, with 7 bases left between them. CDR3 region: CASSLALPTEAFF. The DNA for the CDR3 is TGCGCCAGCAGCTTGGCCTTGCCCACTGAAGCTTTCTTT.

V usage is TRBV5-1 and J usage is TRBJ2-1; either TRBD1 or TRBD2 may supply D (6 bases each). The CDR3 extends over 16 amino acids. The V and J ends lost 3 bases and 6 bases respectively, with 19 bases between them. CDR1 is SGHRS and CDR2 is YFSETQ in the germline V gene. The CDR3 reads CASSYRTGAGRNEQFF. CDR3 nucleotides: TGCGCCAGCAGCTACAGGACGGGGGCGGGGCGCAATGAGCAGTTCTTC. Looking up the rest from reference TRBV5-1 and TRBJ2-1 gives the full variable domain: KAGVTQTPRYLIKTRGQQVTLSCSPISGHRSVSWYQQTPGQGLQFLFEYFSETQRNKGNFPGRFSGRQFSNSRSEMNVSTLELGDSALYLCASSYRTGAGRNEQFFGPGTRLTVL.

The chain is built from TRBV30 and TRBJ1-3; TRBD1 matches at 9 bases. Germline V CDR1 and CDR2: GTSNPN, SVGIG (reference sequence). With V trimmed by 1 base and J by 2 bases, 3 bases remained unmatched. The CDR3 runs 15 residues. This CDR3 reads CAWSGTGAAGNTIYF. CDR3 in DNA: TGTGCCTGGAGTGGGACAGGGGCTGCTGGAAACACCATATATTTT.

The chain joins TRBV5-1 to TRBJ1-4; D may be TRBD1 (6 bases). Trimming stripped 4 bases from V and 8 bases from J, with 15 bases between. Per germline, CDR1 SGHRS and CDR2 YFSETQ. The CDR3 length is 14 residues. This CDR3 reads CASSPTGLGEKLFF. CDR3 DNA sequence: TGCGCCAGCAGCCCGACAGGTTTAGGGGAAAAACTGTTTTTT.

This clone was seen a few times. V is TRBV14 and J is TRBJ2-5; 9 bases agree with TRBD2. The trim removed 0 bases at V and 5 bases at J, leaving 10 bases unmatched. Germline V gene lookup returns CDR1 SGHDN and CDR2 FVKESK. This CDR3 spans 17 amino acids. The CDR3 spells CASSQDKGSGSSETQYF. DNA for the CDR3: TGTGCCAGCAGCCAAGATAAGGGTAGCGGGAGTAGCGAGACCCAGTACTTC. The full variable domain, completed using reference TRBV14 and TRBJ2-5, is EAGVTQFPSHSVIEKGQTVTLRCDPISGHDNLYWYRRVMGKEIKFLLHFVKESKQDESGMPNNRFLAERTGGTYSTLKVQPAELEDSGVYFCASSQDKGSGSSETQYFGPGTRLLVL.

This clone was seen just once. This chain uses TRBV6-5 with TRBJ1-4; possibly TRBD1 for D (6 bases). The germline V gene encodes CDR1 MNHEY and CDR2 SVGAGI. Trimming removed 4 bases at V and 5 bases at J, with 14 bases between. The length of the CDR3 is 15 residues. CDR3 DNA: TGTGCCAGCAGTTCCCGGGACACCGGGAATGAAAAACTGTTTTTT. As protein: CASSSRDTGNEKLFF.

The chain has TRBV7-3 and TRBJ2-1; 8 bases are shared with TRBD1. CDR1 and CDR2 from the germline V gene are SGHTA and FQGTGA. The CDR3 extends over 14 amino acids. The V gene end was trimmed by 5 bases and the J gene end by 6 bases; junction bases not matched to a gene: 6. CDR3 DNA: TGTGCCAGCAGCGCCTTGACAGGGGCCAATGAGCAGTTCTTC. Translation gives CASSALTGANEQFF.

The chain combines TRBV6-6 with TRBJ2-7; 7 nucleotides match TRBD1. Germline CDR1 reads MNHNY; CDR2 reads SVGAGI (reference sequence). The V gene end was trimmed by 5 bases and the J gene end by 0 bases; junction bases not matched to a gene: 4. CDR3 length: 14 residues. CDR3 bases: TGTGCCAGCAGTCTCAGGGGGATCTCCTACGAGCAGTACTTC. The encoded protein is CASSLRGISYEQYF.

Details on this clone: Other DNA sequences in the sample encode the same CDR3. This chain uses TRBV11-3 with TRBJ2-5, with 9 nucleotides matching TRBD2. V shed 1 base, J shed 5 bases, and the junction held 2 bases outside the gene matches. Germline lookup yields CDR1 SGHNT and CDR2 YENEEA. The CDR3 sequence is 14 residues long. The CDR3 DNA follows: TGTGCCAGCAGCTTAGGGAGCGGGGGGGAGACCCAGTACTTC. Its protein is CASSLGSGGETQYF. Full variable domain (rest looked up from reference TRBV11-3 and TRBJ2-5): EAGVVQSPRYKIIEKKQPVAFWCNPISGHNTLYWYLQNLGQGPELLIRYENEEAVDDSQLPKDRFSAERLKGVDSTLKIQPAELGDSAVYLCASSLGSGGETQYFGPGTRLLVL.